This T cell receptor beta chain appears in the sequencing data of a study of response to subunit inactivated influenza vaccine. This clonotype was observed at least ten times. Antigen: not known. TCRdb ran MiXCR on the RT-PCR reads and lists one entry per CDR3 protein. The sample records about 190,000 distinct CDR3 sequences, about 15% being singletons. The CDR3 consists of 17 residues. Trimming took 10 bases from V and 5 from J, leaving 27 bases between them. Findings and limits, study-wide: Researchers suggested that each seasonal influenza vaccination recruits few new T cells.

V and J are TRBV12-3 or TRBV12-4 and TRBJ2-1, with a weak D call TRBD2 (6 bases). Here the sequenced sample was CD8+ T cells sorted from PBMCs, taken about 5 days after vaccination. This receptor was taken from a man between 45 and 60 years old who received an inactivated influenza vaccine. The CDR3 loop is CANEPLDRDFEDNEQFF. CDR3 nucleotide sequence: TGTGCCAATGAGCCCCTAGACCGGGACTTCGAGGACAATGAGCAGTTCTTC.